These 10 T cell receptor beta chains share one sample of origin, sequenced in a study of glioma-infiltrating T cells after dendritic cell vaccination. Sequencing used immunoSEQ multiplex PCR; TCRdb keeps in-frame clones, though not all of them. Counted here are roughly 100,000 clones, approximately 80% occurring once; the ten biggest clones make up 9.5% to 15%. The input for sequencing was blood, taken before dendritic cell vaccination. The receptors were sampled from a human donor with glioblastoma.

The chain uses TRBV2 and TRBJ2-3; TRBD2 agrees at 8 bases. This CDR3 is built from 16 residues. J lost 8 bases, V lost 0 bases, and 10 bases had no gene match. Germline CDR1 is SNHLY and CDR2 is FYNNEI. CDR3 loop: CASSEALLDGGGTQYF. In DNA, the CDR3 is TGTGCCAGCAGTGAAGCGCTTCTGGACGGGGGGGGTACGCAGTATTTT.

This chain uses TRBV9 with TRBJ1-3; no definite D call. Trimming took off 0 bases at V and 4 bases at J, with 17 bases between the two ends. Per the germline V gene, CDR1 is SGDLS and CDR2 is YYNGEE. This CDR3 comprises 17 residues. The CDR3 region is CASSVVDAGMWGNTIYF. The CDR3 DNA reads TGTGCCAGCAGCGTAGTCGATGCGGGAATGTGGGGAAACACCATATATTTT.

The CDR3 region has the DNA TGTGCCAGCAGCTTAGCGAGGGTTAACTATGGCTACACCTTC. Translated, it gives CASSLARVNYGYTF. The rearrangement joins TRBV7-9 to TRBJ1-2; D is uncertain. CDR3 length: 14 residues. Trimming removed 0 bases from V and 1 base from J, with 6 bases in between. Germline V gene sequence: CDR1 SEHNR, CDR2 FQNEAQ (reference sequence).

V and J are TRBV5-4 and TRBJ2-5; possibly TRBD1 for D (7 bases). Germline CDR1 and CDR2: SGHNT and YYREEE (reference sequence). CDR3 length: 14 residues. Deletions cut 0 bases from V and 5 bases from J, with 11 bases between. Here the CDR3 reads CASSLEAGGETQYF. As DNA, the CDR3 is TGTGCCAGCAGCTTGGAGGCAGGGGGGGAGACCCAGTACTTC.

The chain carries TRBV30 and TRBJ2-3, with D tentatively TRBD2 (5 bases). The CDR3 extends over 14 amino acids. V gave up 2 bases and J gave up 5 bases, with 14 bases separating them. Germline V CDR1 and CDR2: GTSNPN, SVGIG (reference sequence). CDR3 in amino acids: CAWSQDSVLDTQYF. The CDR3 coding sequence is TGTGCCTGGAGTCAGGACTCGGTTTTAGATACGCAGTATTTT.

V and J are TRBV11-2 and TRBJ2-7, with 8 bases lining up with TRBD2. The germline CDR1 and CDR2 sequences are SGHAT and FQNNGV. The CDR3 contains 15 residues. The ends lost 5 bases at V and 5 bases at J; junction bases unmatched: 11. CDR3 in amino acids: CASSPRGGLGDEQYF. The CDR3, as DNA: TGTGCCAGCAGCCCACGGGGGGGCCTCGGGGACGAGCAGTACTTC.

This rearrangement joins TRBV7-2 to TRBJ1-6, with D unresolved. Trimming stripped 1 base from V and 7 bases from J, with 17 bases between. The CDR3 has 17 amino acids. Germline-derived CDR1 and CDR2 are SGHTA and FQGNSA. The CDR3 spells CASSLESRTWRNSPLHF. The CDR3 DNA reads TGTGCCAGCAGCTTAGAAAGCAGGACTTGGCGGAATTCACCCCTCCACTTT.

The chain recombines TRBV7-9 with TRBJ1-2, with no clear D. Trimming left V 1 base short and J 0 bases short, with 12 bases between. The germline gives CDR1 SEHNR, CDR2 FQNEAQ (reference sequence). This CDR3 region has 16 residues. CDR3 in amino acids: CASSLVPEEANYGYTF. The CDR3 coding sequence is TGTGCCAGCAGCTTAGTTCCGGAGGAAGCTAACTATGGCTACACCTTC.

CDR3 nucleotide sequence: TGTGCCAGCAGCTTGGCTCTAGCGGGGACCGGGGAGCTGTTTTTT. Translated: CASSLALAGTGELFF. The V and J genes are TRBV5-5 and TRBJ2-2; TRBD2 aligns across 9 bases. Germline loops: CDR1 SGHKS, CDR2 YYEKEE (reference sequence). This CDR3 has 15 amino acids. Trimming removed 0 bases from V and 5 bases from J; junction bases left unmatched: 2.

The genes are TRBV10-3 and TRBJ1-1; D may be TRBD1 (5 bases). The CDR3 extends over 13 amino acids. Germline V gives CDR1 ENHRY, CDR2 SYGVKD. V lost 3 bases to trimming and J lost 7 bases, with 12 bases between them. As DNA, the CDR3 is TGTGCCATCAGTGATTTCGGACACCTTGAAGCTTTCTTT. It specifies CAISDFGHLEAFF.